What follows are 10 T cell receptor beta chains derived from one specimen sequenced in a study of shared clonotypes between healthy human individuals. Measured with immunoSEQ multiplex PCR; TCRdb has only the in-frame clones, and not every one. The data show roughly 2.6 million clones, just over 90% seen once. The material sequenced was naive CD4+ T cells sorted from blood. Subset described: CD45RA+ positively selected. The receptors were gathered from a man younger than 35 in good health.

The rearrangement joins TRBV19 to TRBJ1-1; D may be TRBD1 (5 bases). This CDR3 has 13 amino acids. Per germline, CDR1 LNHDA and CDR2 SQIVND (reference sequence). The germline V and J ends were trimmed by 7 bases and 3 bases, with 12 bases remaining between them. This CDR3 is CASTSGSHTEAFF. The CDR3 nucleotides are TGTGCCAGTACTTCAGGGAGTCACACTGAAGCTTTCTTT.

V usage is TRBV7-2 and J usage is TRBJ2-1, with D possibly being TRBD1 (5 bases). Trimming stripped 1 base from V and 3 bases from J, with 10 bases between. CDR3 size: 15 residues. Germline-derived CDR1 and CDR2 are SGHTA and FQGNSA. In DNA, the CDR3 is TGTGCCAGCAGCTTAGACAGGAGATACTACAATGAGCAGTTCTTC. Amino acids: CASSLDRRYYNEQFF.

V gene TRBV7-9 combines with J gene TRBJ2-3; a weak D match, TRBD1 (6 bases). V was pared by 0 bases and J by 2 bases, with 12 bases between. The germline CDR1 and CDR2 sequences are SEHNR and FQNEAQ (reference sequence). The CDR3 runs 16 residues. CDR3 in amino acids: CASSLAPGANTDTQYF. In DNA form, the CDR3 reads TGTGCCAGCAGCTTAGCGCCAGGGGCCAACACAGATACGCAGTATTTT.

This chain uses TRBV7-9 with TRBJ2-2; D is unresolved. The CDR3 extends over 14 amino acids. Trimming shortened V by 1 base and J by 5 bases, and 8 bases separated the two germline ends. CDR1 and CDR2 (germline): SEHNR, FQNEAQ (reference sequence). CDR3 DNA sequence: TGTGCCAGCAGCTTAGGTCCAATTACCGGGGAGCTGTTTTTT. It yields the protein CASSLGPITGELFF.

The rearrangement links TRBV7-2 to TRBJ1-5, with TRBD1 identical over 10 bases. CDR1 is SGHTA and CDR2 is FQGNSA in the germline V gene. CDR3 size: 14 residues. With V trimmed by 3 bases and J by 6 bases, 2 bases remained unmatched. The CDR3 DNA sequence: TGTGCCAGCAGCTTGGGACAGGGGAGTCAGCCCCAGCATTTT. Translation: CASSLGQGSQPQHF.

The CDR3 region is CASRPLLSTDTQYF. The CDR3 nucleotides read TGTGCCAGTAGACCCCTCCTCAGCACAGATACGCAGTATTTT. The chain couples TRBV19 to TRBJ2-3; D not certain. Germline CDR1 and CDR2: LNHDA and SQIVND (reference sequence). V dropped 6 bases and J dropped 0 bases, with 10 bases sitting between them. This CDR3 has 14 residues.

The chain combines TRBV11-2 with TRBJ2-7, with D perhaps TRBD1 (6 bases). The length of the CDR3 is 15 residues. V gave up 1 base and J gave up 2 bases, with 12 bases separating them. CDR1 and CDR2 from the germline V gene are SGHAT and FQNNGV. The CDR3, as DNA: TGTGCCAGCAGCTTAGTCGCGGACAGTACCTACGAGCAGTACTTC. As protein: CASSLVADSTYEQYF.

CDR3 nucleotides: TGTGCCAGCAGCTTGGGGCTAGCGGGATTAACAGATACGCAGTATTTT. Translated: CASSLGLAGLTDTQYF. The J gene is TRBJ2-3, the V gene TRBV5-5; 9 positions agree with TRBD2. V shed 0 bases and J 3 bases; nucleotides not matched to a gene: 5. The CDR3 runs to 16 residues. The germline CDR1 and CDR2 sequences are SGHKS and YYEKEE (reference sequence).

This chain links TRBV5-1 with TRBJ1-6; D gene ambiguous. CDR3 length equals 13 residues. CDR1 SGHRS and CDR2 YFSETQ come from the germline V gene. The V end lost 3 bases, the J end lost 9 bases, and 10 bases lay between the germline ends. CDR3 coding DNA: TGCGCCAGCAGCTCGAACGTGGGTTCACCCCTCCACTTT. Its translation is CASSSNVGSPLHF.

The chain has TRBV2 and TRBJ1-2, with D tentatively TRBD1 (5 bases). CDR1 and CDR2 from the germline V gene are SNHLY and FYNNEI. The CDR3 consists of 15 residues. V was shortened by 6 bases and J by 2 bases, with 16 bases between the two germline ends. The CDR3 DNA sequence: TGTGCCAGCAGGAGCCAGGGAAAACTCAACTATGGCTACACCTTC. Its protein product is CASRSQGKLNYGYTF.